A single sample gave rise to the 20 T cell receptor beta chains below, sequenced in a study of blood T cell repertoires in COVID-19. The assay was immunoSEQ multiplex PCR, and TCRdb's table has in-frame clones only and misses some. Of around 60,000 clones in the sample, roughly 90% were seen once. Sequencing was performed on peripheral blood. All receptors derive from a man in his 60s with acute or convalescent COVID-19.

As for this clone: The sample carries other DNA sequences with the same CDR3. This rearrangement joins TRBV5-1 to TRBJ1-2, with D possibly matching TRBD1 (6 bases). With 0 bases removed from V and 6 bases from J, the gap between germline ends came to 9 bases. This CDR3 region has 13 residues. CDR1 and CDR2 (germline): SGHRS, YFSETQ. CDR3 nucleotides: TGCGCCAGCAGCTTGGAGGGGGTAGATGGCTACACCTTC. Protein product: CASSLEGVDGYTF.

This sequence joins TRBV19 and TRBJ2-6; tentative D call: TRBD1 (5 bases). Germline CDR1 is LNHDA and CDR2 is SQIVND (reference sequence). The germline V and J ends were trimmed by 6 bases and 0 bases, with 9 bases remaining between them. This CDR3 spans 15 amino acids. The CDR3 nucleotides are TGTGCCAGTAGCCCAAGGGGCTCTGGGGCCAACGTCCTGACTTTC. The encoded protein is CASSPRGSGANVLTF. Full variable domain (rest looked up from reference TRBV19 and TRBJ2-6): DGGITQSPKYLFRKEGQNVTLSCEQNLNHDAMYWYRQDPGQGLRLIYYSQIVNDFQKGDIAEGYSVSREKKESFPLTVTSAQKNPTAFYLCASSPRGSGANVLTFGAGSRLTVL.

The chain has TRBV24-1 and TRBJ1-3; no reliable D call. The CDR3 is 13 residues long. Trimming cost V 3 bases and J 6 bases, with 8 bases left between them. Germline V lookup: CDR1 KGHDR, CDR2 SFDVKD. CDR3 nucleotides: TGTGCCACCAGTGATCCCCTAGAAAACACCATATATTTT. It is translated as CATSDPLENTIYF.

The CDR3 coding sequence is TGTGCCAGCAGCTTACAGGGGGCTGCGAACACTGAAGCTTTCTTT. This translates into CASSLQGAANTEAFF. The chain joins TRBV5-4 to TRBJ1-1; 9 positions match TRBD1. This CDR3 has 15 amino acids. Germline V CDR1 and CDR2: SGHNT, YYREEE (reference sequence). V was clipped by 2 bases and J by 1 base; unmatched bases: 3.

This rearrangement joins TRBV10-3 to TRBJ2-1; TRBD1 aligns across 12 bases. The CDR3 extends over 15 amino acids. Germline V gives CDR1 ENHRY, CDR2 SYGVKD. V gave up 7 bases and J gave up 10 bases; unmatched junction bases: 11. The CDR3 DNA reads as TGTGCCATCAATACCCCGGGACAGGGGGCACGGGAGCAGTTCTTC. It specifies CAINTPGQGAREQFF.

The gene calls are TRBV6-6 and TRBJ1-2, with 8 bases matching TRBD1. Per germline, CDR1 MNHNY and CDR2 SVGAGI (reference sequence). This CDR3 region has 14 residues. Germline trimming cut 2 bases from V and 2 bases from J; bases unmatched to any gene: 1. The DNA for the CDR3 is TGTGCCAGCAGTTACGACAGGGGAAACTATGGCTACACCTTC. It codes for CASSYDRGNYGYTF.

CDR3 in amino acids: CASSSLRLAGAANTGELFF. The DNA for the CDR3 is TGTGCCAGCAGTTCTCTGCGACTAGCGGGGGCCGCGAACACCGGGGAGCTGTTTTTT. The V and J genes are TRBV6-2 or TRBV6-3 and TRBJ2-2; TRBD2 matches 12 bases. Germline CDR1 reads MNHEY; CDR2 reads SVGEGT. The CDR3 runs 19 residues. The V gene end was trimmed by 4 bases and the J gene end by 0 bases; junction bases not matched to a gene: 9.

As to this clone: Distinct nucleotide sequences in the sample also encode this CDR3. The chain joins TRBV5-1 to TRBJ1-1; D unresolved. This CDR3 spans 13 amino acids. Between the trimmed V and J ends, which lost 2 bases and 3 bases, there was a span of 8 bases. Germline CDR1 SGHRS, CDR2 YFSETQ. The CDR3 nucleotides read TGCGCCAGCAGCTTTGGAGGCGACACTGAAGCTTTCTTT. Translation gives CASSFGGDTEAFF.

The chain couples TRBV5-1 to TRBJ1-2; 9 positions match TRBD1. There are 18 residues in the CDR3. The germline gives CDR1 SGHRS, CDR2 YFSETQ. V lost 0 bases and J lost 6; bases outside the gene matches: 15. CDR3 in amino acids: CASSLDLVDRGSPDGYTF. The CDR3 bases are TGCGCCAGCAGCTTGGACCTCGTTGACAGGGGGAGTCCTGATGGCTACACCTTC.

This clone was observed once. V gene TRBV6-2 or TRBV6-3 combines with J gene TRBJ1-1, with TRBD1 identical over 7 bases. The CDR3 contains 17 residues. Germline CDR1 MNHEY, CDR2 SVGEGT. Trimming removed 6 bases from V and 3 bases from J; junction bases left unmatched: 16. The CDR3 nucleotides are TGTGCCAGCAGCTCAACCGGGACAGCAGTCTTCTACACTGAAGCTTTCTTT. It specifies CASSSTGTAVFYTEAFF.

The chain recombines TRBV6-5 with TRBJ2-2; D is perhaps TRBD1 (6 bases). The length of the CDR3 is 14 residues. Between the trimmed V and J ends, which lost 7 bases and 7 bases, there was a span of 16 bases. Germline CDR1 reads MNHEY; CDR2 reads SVGAGI. The CDR3 coding sequence is TGTGCCAGCACCAATCCCGCGACAGGCGGGGAGCTGTTTTTT. Its protein product is CASTNPATGGELFF.

This chain uses TRBV2 with TRBJ2-5; TRBD2 aligns across 12 bases. The CDR3 runs to 14 residues. Germline CDR1 reads SNHLY; CDR2 reads FYNNEI. With V trimmed by 6 bases and J by 4 bases, 3 bases remained unmatched. This chain's CDR3 is CASRPTSGGETQYF. CDR3 DNA sequence: TGTGCCAGCAGACCGACTAGCGGGGGAGAGACCCAGTACTTC.

The genes are TRBV3-1 (or the pseudogene TRBV3-2) and TRBJ1-5; D is possibly TRBD1 (5 bases). There are 15 residues in the CDR3. Germline CDR1 and CDR2: LGHDT and YNNKEL (reference sequence). Trimming took off 0 bases at V and 3 bases at J, with 9 bases between the two ends. The CDR3 DNA reads TGTGCCAGCAGCCAAGATCGACAGAACAATCAGCCCCAGCATTTT. Translation: CASSQDRQNNQPQHF.

The J gene is TRBJ1-4, the V gene TRBV29-1, with TRBD1 matching 7 bases. There are 13 residues in the CDR3. With V trimmed by 7 bases and J by 5 bases, 7 bases remained unmatched. Germline CDR1 is SQVTM and CDR2 is ANQGSEA. Written as DNA, the CDR3 is TGCAGCGGCCTGACAGGGCAGAATGAAAAACTGTTTTTT. Translating it yields CSGLTGQNEKLFF. The whole variable domain, remainder taken from reference TRBV29-1 and TRBJ1-4, is SAVISQKPSRDICQRGTSLTIQCQVDSQVTMMFWYRQQPGQSLTLIATANQGSEATYESGFVIDKFPISRPNLTFSTLTVSNMSPEDSSIYLCSGLTGQNEKLFFGSGTQLSVL.

This rearrangement joins TRBV27 to TRBJ1-2; 10 bases agree with TRBD1. With 0 bases clipped from V and 8 bases from J, the junction kept 15 bases outside the gene matches. Germline V gives CDR1 MNHEY, CDR2 SMNVEV (reference sequence). The length of the CDR3 is 18 residues. The CDR3 DNA is TGTGCCAGCAGTTTATCCATGGCCCCGGACAGGGGGGGAAAAGGCTACACCTTC. Residues: CASSLSMAPDRGGKGYTF.

CDR3 nucleotides: TGTGCCAGCAGCTCTCCATACAGGGGGTGGGATGAAAAACTGTTTTTT. Encoded protein: CASSSPYRGWDEKLFF. This sequence joins TRBV11-2 and TRBJ1-4; 8 bases agree with TRBD1. V shed 4 bases, J shed 6 bases, and the junction held 10 bases outside the gene matches. Germline loops: CDR1 SGHAT, CDR2 FQNNGV. The CDR3 runs 16 residues.

The chain couples TRBV27 to TRBJ1-5, with a weak D call TRBD1 (5 bases). Trimming pared 8 bases from V and 7 bases from J, leaving 21 bases between. The CDR3 is 15 amino acids. Germline assignment: CDR1 MNHEY and CDR2 SMNVEV (reference sequence). CDR3 DNA sequence: TGTGCCAGCGGTCTTATGGGAGGGGCGGGCCAGCCCCAGCATTTT. Its protein product is CASGLMGGAGQPQHF.

The chain has TRBV7-3 and TRBJ1-5, with a weak D call TRBD1 (6 bases). V lost 1 base and J lost 7, with 11 bases in between. The CDR3 totals 14 residues. Germline CDR1 and CDR2: SGHTA and FQGTGA. The CDR3 spells CASSLRPGEQPQHF. CDR3 bases: TGTGCCAGCAGCTTAAGGCCAGGGGAACAGCCCCAGCATTTT. The full variable domain, rest sourced from reference TRBV7-3 and TRBJ1-5, is GAGVSQTPSNKVTEKGKYVELRCDPISGHTALYWYRQSLGQGPEFLIYFQGTGAADDSGLPNDRFFAVRPEGSVSTLKIQRTERGDSAVYLCASSLRPGEQPQHFGDGTRLSIL.

This chain joins TRBV6-6 and TRBJ1-5; perhaps TRBD1 as D (6 bases). V dropped 4 bases and J dropped 4 bases, with 14 bases sitting between them. The CDR3 contains 15 residues. The germline CDR1 and CDR2 sequences are MNHNY and SVGAGI (reference sequence). CDR3: CASSSPTGPNQPQHF. The CDR3, as DNA: TGTGCCAGCAGTTCCCCGACAGGTCCGAATCAGCCCCAGCATTTT.

The CDR3 loop is CSVTPGQTNTEAFF. The CDR3 bases are TGCAGCGTTACACCGGGACAAACGAACACTGAAGCTTTCTTT. The chain carries TRBV29-1 and TRBJ1-1, with a tentative D call TRBD1 (6 bases). Trimming left V 5 bases short and J 1 base short, with 14 bases between. Germline V gene data show CDR1 as SQVTM and CDR2 as ANQGSEA. The CDR3 length is 14 residues.